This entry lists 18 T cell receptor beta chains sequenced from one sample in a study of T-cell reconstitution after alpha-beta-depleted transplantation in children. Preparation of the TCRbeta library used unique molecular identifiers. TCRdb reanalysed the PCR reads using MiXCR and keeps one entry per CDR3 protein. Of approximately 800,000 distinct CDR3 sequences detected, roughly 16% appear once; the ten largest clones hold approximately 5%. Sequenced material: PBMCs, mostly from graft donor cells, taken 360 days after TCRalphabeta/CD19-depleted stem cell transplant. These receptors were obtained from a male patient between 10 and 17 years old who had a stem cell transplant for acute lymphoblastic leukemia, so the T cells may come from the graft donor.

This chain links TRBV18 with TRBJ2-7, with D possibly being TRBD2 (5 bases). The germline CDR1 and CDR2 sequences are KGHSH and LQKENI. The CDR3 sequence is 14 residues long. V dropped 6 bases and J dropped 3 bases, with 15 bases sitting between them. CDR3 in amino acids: CASSFAAGVYEQYF. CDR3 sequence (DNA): TGTGCCAGCTCCTTCGCGGCGGGCGTCTACGAGCAGTACTTC.

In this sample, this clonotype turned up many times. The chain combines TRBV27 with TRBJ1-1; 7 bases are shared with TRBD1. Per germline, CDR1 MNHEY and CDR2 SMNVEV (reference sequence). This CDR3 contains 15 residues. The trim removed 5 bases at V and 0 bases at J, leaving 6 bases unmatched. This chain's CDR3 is CASSPWTGLNTEAFF. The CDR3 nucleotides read TGTGCCAGCAGTCCGTGGACAGGCCTGAACACTGAAGCTTTCTTT.

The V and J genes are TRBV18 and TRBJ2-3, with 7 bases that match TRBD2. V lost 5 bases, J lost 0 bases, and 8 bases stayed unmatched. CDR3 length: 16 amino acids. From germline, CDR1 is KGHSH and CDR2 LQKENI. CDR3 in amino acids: CASSTSASASTDTQYF. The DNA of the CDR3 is TGTGCCAGCTCAACTAGCGCCTCCGCTAGCACAGATACGCAGTATTTT.

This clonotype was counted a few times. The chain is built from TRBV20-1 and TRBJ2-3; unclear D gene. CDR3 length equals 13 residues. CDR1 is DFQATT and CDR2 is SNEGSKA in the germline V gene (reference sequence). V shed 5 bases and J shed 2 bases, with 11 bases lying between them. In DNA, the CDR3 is TGCAGTGCTCAGACTGGAGACACAGATACGCAGTATTTT. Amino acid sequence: CSAQTGDTDTQYF.

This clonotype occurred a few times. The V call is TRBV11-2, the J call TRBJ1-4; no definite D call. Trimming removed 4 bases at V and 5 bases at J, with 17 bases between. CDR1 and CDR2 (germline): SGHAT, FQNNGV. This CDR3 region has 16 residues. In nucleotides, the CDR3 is TGTGCCAGCAGCTCCACACTAGGGAATAGGAATGAAAAACTGTTTTTT. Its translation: CASSSTLGNRNEKLFF.

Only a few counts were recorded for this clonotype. The CDR3 loop is CSVEGDRTGETQYF. CDR3 in DNA: TGCAGCGTTGAAGGGGACAGGACGGGGGAGACCCAGTACTTC. This chain links TRBV29-1 with TRBJ2-5, with TRBD1 identical over 8 bases. V trimming: 1 base; J trimming: 5 bases; junction bases outside the gene matches: 6. The CDR3 spans 14 residues. Per germline, CDR1 SQVTM and CDR2 ANQGSEA.

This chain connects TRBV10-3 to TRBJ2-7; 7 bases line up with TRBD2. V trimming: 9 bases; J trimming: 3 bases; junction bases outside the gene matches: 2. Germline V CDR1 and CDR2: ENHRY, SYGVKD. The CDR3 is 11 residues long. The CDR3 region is CAIGEGYEQYF. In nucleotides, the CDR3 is TGTGCCATAGGGGAGGGCTACGAGCAGTACTTC.

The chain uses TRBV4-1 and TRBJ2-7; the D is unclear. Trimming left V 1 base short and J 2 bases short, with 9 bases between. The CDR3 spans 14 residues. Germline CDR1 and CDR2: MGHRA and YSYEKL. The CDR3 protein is CASSQGGAPYEQYF. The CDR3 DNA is TGCGCCAGCAGCCAAGGCGGTGCGCCCTACGAGCAGTACTTC.

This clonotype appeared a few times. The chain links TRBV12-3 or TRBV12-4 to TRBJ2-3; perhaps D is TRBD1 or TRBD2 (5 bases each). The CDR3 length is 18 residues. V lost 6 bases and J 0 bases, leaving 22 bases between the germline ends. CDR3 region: CASSPPGRAATSTDTQYF. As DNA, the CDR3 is TGTGCCAGCAGCCCCCCGGGGCGGGCGGCAACTAGCACAGATACGCAGTATTTT.

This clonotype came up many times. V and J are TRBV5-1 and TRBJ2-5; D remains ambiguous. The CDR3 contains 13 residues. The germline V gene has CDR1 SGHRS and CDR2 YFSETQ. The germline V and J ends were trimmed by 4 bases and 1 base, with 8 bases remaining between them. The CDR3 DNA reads TGCGCCAGCAGCCCGGACCTCCAAGAGACCCAGTACTTC. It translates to CASSPDLQETQYF.

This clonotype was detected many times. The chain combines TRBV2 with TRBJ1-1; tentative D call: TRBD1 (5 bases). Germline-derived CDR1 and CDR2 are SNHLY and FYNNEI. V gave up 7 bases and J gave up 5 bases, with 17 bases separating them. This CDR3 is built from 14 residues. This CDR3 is CASTLTVAGTEAFF. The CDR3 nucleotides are TGTGCCAGCACCCTGACAGTCGCCGGGACTGAAGCTTTCTTT.

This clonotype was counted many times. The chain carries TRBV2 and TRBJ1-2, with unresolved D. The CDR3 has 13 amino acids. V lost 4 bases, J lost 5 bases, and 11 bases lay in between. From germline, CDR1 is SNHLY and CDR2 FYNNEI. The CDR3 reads CASSVRAGYGYTF. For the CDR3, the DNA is TGTGCCAGCAGTGTCCGGGCCGGGTATGGCTACACCTTC.

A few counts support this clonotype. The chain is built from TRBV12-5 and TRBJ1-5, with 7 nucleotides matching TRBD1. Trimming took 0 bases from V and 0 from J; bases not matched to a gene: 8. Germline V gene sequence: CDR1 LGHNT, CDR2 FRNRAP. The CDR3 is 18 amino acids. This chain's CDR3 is CASGLVVTGTDSNQPQHF. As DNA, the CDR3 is TGTGCTAGTGGTTTGGTAGTTACCGGGACAGATAGCAATCAGCCCCAGCATTTT.

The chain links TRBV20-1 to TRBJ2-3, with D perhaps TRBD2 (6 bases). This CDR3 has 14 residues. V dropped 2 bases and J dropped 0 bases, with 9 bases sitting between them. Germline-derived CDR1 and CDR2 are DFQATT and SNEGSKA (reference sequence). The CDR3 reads CSARRAGSTDTQYF. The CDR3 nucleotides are TGCAGTGCTAGACGAGCGGGTAGCACAGATACGCAGTATTTT.

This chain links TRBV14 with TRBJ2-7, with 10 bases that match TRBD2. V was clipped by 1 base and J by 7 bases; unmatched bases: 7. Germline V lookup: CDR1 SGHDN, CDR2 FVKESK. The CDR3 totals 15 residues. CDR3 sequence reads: CASSQVIAGGTEQYF. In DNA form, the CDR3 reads TGTGCCAGCAGCCAAGTAATAGCGGGAGGAACAGAGCAGTACTTC. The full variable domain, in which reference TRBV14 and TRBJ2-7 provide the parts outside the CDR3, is EAGVTQFPSHSVIEKGQTVTLRCDPISGHDNLYWYRRVMGKEIKFLLHFVKESKQDESGMPNNRFLAERTGGTYSTLKVQPAELEDSGVYFCASSQVIAGGTEQYFGPGTRLTVT.

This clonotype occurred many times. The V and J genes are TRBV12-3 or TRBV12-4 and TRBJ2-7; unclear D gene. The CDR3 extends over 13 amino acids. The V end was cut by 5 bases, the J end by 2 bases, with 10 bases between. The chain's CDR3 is CASSPQETYEQYF. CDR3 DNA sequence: TGTGCCAGCAGTCCTCAGGAAACCTACGAGCAGTACTTC.

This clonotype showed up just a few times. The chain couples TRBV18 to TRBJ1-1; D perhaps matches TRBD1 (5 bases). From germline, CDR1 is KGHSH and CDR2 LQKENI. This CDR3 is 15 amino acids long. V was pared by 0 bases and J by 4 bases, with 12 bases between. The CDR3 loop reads CASSPPHSGGTEAFF. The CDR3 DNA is TGTGCCAGCTCACCACCTCACAGCGGGGGCACTGAAGCTTTCTTT. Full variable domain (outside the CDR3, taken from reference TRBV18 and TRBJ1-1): NAGVMQNPRHLVRRRGQEARLRCSPMKGHSHVYWYRQLPEEGLKFMVYLQKENIIDESGMPKERFSAEFPKEGPSILRIQQVVRGDSAAYFCASSPPHSGGTEAFFGQGTRLTVV.

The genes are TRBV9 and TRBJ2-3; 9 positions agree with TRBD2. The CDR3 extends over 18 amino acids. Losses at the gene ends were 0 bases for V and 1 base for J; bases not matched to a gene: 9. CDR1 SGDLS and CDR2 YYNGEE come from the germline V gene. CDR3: CASSVGVSGRTGTDTQYF. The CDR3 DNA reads TGTGCCAGCAGCGTAGGGGTTAGCGGGAGAACCGGCACAGATACGCAGTATTTT.